This note documents a single TCR beta chain sequence. This clone was detected only once. The antigen it recognizes is unknown. No qualities accompany the bases; no much larger clone lies one base away. These data come from a study of blood T cell repertoires in COVID-19 (dated by TCRdb to about 2020). Looking at the study overall: Samples covering the acute and convalescent phases of COVID-19 were provided by collaborators in the United States, Italy and Spain. The prospective study material was composed of cDNA or gDNA derived from T cells, B-cell-depleted T cells, or PBMCs. The dataset comprised deeply sampled blood TCRbeta repertoires from subjects exposed to, actively infected with, or recovered from COVID-19. The repertoires were made available in a free public database intended to serve as a resource for research on the immune response to SARS-CoV-2. Samples came from the ongoing ImmuneRACE study (first 160 participants) plus 1,254 subjects from 6 global collaborators. Nearly every sample came with metadata listing a de-identified subject ID, COVID-19 status, age in years and sex. Where HLA class I and class II types were available, the types were taken from metadata supplied by the sample provider, not from assay-based typing. Overall study outcomes, separate from this receptor: How much clinical and demographic metadata was included differed by source and by participant, and the metadata was provided uncurated.

TCRbeta CDR3 regions were amplified from genomic DNA using the immunoSEQ Assay, a bias-controlled multiplex PCR. In the source study's methods: Nucleated cell counts per sample were estimated from amplification of reference gene primers within the assay. To quantify the absolute abundance of each unique TCRbeta CDR3 rearrangement, sequence reads were collapsed and filtered. Productive Simpson clonality was computed per sample as the square root of Simpson's diversity index over productive rearrangements. In its TCRdb copy, this immuneACCESS table keeps in-frame sequences only and misses some clones. Where compared with another copy, unresolved V genes explain less than half of these, and the others have no known cause. The V and J calls and clone size were taken over from that table, and D and trimming were inferred from the DNA. This sample gives about 70,000 clones in total; around 83% of them show up just once. The ten top clones hold 6.5% to 7.5% of the sample.

One collaborating source in Seattle enrolled patients while the patients were actively infected and followed the patients over time throughout the course of disease. Collaborating institutions collected whole blood in K2EDTA tubes following their own protocols. For TCRbeta analysis, collaborators shipped samples in one of three forms: frozen whole blood, isolated PBMCs, or DNA extracted from either of those sample types. V is pared back by 3 bases and J by 3 bases, with 9 bases lying between the germline termini. From the germline V gene, CDR1 is MNHNS and CDR2 is SASEGT. The cysteine opens and the phenylalanine closes a CDR3 of 13 amino acids. Kept here is only the CDR3 DNA, which spans 39 bases and is read in frame from base 1.

The receptor was derived from a man between 25 and 39 years old with COVID-19, enrolled during active disease. The receptor chain draws on TRBV6-1 and TRBJ2-7; 5 matching bases give a weak D call of TRBD1. The specimen was peripheral blood. The DNA sequence follows: TGTGCCAGCAGTGAGGGGCAGTACTACGAGCAGTACTTC. The encoded protein is CASSEGQYYEQYF.